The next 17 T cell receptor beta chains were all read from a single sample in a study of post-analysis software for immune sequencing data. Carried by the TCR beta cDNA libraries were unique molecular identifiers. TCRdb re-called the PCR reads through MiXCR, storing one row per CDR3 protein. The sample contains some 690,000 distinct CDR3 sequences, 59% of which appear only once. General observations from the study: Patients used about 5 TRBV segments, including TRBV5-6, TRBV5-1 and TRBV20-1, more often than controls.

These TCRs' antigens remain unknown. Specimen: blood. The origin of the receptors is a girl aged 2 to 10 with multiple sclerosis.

The CDR3 loop reads CASSSEEETQYF. CDR3 coding DNA: TGTGCCAGCAGCTCCGAGGAGGAGACCCAGTACTTC. The chain links TRBV7-9 to TRBJ2-5; no firm D call. CDR1 is SEHNR and CDR2 is FQNEAQ in the germline V gene (reference sequence). V shed 4 bases and J shed 5 bases, with 8 bases lying between them. This CDR3 contains 12 residues.

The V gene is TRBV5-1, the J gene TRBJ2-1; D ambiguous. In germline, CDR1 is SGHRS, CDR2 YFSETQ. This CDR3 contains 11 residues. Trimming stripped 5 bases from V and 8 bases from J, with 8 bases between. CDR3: CASSSPYEQFF. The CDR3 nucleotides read TGCGCCAGCAGTTCGCCATATGAGCAGTTCTTC.

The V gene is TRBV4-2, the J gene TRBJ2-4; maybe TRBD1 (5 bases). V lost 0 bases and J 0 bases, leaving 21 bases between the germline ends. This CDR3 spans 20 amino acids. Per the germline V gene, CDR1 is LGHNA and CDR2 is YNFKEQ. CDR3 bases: TGTGCCAGCAGCCAAGAATTAGGGGTCACCTTTCACCTAGCCAAAAACATTCAGTACTTC. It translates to CASSQELGVTFHLAKNIQYF.

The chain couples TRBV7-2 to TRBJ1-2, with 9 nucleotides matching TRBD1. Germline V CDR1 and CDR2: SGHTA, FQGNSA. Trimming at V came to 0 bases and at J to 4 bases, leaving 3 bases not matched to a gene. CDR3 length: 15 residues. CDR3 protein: CASSLATGGSYGYTF. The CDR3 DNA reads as TGTGCCAGCAGCTTAGCGACAGGGGGGAGCTATGGCTACACCTTC.

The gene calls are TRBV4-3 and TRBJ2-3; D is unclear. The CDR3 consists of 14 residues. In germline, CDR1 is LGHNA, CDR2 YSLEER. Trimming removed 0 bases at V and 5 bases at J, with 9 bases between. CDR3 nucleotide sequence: TGCGCCAGCAGCCAAGATTTGGTAGGAGATACGCAGTATTTT. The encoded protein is CASSQDLVGDTQYF.

CDR3: CASSAGQGPQETQYF. CDR3 DNA: TGCGCCAGCAGTGCTGGACAGGGGCCCCAAGAGACCCAGTACTTC. The chain combines TRBV10-1 with TRBJ2-5, with TRBD1 matching over 9 bases. The CDR3 totals 15 residues. With 4 bases clipped from V and 1 base from J, the junction kept 4 bases outside the gene matches. Germline-derived CDR1 and CDR2 are WNHNN and SYGVQD (reference sequence).

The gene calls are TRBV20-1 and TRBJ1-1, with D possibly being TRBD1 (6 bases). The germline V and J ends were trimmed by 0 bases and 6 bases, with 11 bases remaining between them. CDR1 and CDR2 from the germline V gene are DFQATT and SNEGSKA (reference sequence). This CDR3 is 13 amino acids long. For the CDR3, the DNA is TGCAGTGCTAGAGATGTTACAGGGCCTGAAGCTTTCTTT. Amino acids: CSARDVTGPEAFF.

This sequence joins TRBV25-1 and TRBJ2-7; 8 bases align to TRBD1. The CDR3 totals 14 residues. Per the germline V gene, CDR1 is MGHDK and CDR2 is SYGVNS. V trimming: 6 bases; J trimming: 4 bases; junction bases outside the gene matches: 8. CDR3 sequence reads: CASSKGQGRYEQYF. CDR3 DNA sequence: TGTGCCAGCAGCAAAGGACAGGGTCGTTACGAGCAGTACTTC.

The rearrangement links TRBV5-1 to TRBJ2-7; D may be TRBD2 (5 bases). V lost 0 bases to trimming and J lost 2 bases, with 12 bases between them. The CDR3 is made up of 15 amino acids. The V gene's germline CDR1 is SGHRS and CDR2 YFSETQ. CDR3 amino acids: CASSLVTGSPYEQYF. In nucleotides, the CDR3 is TGCGCCAGCAGCTTGGTTACTGGGAGCCCCTACGAGCAGTACTTC.

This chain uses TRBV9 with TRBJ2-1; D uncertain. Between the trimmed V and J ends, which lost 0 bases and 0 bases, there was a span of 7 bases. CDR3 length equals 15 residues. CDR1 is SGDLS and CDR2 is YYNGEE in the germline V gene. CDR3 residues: CASSVEVSSYNEQFF. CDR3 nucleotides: TGTGCCAGCAGCGTAGAGGTTAGCTCCTACAATGAGCAGTTCTTC.

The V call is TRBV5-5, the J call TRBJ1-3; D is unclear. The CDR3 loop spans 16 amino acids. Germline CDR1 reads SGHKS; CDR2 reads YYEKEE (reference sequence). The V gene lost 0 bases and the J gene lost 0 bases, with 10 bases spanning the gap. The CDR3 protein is CASSLEWGSSGNTIYF. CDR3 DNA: TGTGCCAGCAGCTTGGAGTGGGGAAGCTCTGGAAACACCATATATTTT. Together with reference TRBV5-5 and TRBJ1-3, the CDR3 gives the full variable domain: DAGVTQSPTHLIKTRGQQVTLRCSPISGHKSVSWYQQVLGQGPQFIFQYYEKEERGRGNFPDRFSARQFPNYSSELNVNALLLGDSALYLCASSLEWGSSGNTIYFGEGSWLTVV.

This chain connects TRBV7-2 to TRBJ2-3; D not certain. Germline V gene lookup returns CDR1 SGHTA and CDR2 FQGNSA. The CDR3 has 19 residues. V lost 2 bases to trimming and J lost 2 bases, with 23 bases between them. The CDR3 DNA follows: TGTGCCAGCAGCTTAACTAAGGCTAGTTGGTCCCTCGCCACAGATACGCAGTATTTT. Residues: CASSLTKASWSLATDTQYF. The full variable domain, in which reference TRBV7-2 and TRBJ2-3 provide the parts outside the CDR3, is GAGVSQSPSNKVTEKGKDVELRCDPISGHTALYWYRQSLGQGLEFLIYFQGNSAPDKSGLPSDRFSAERTGGSVSTLTIQRTQQEDSAVYLCASSLTKASWSLATDTQYFGPGTRLTVL.

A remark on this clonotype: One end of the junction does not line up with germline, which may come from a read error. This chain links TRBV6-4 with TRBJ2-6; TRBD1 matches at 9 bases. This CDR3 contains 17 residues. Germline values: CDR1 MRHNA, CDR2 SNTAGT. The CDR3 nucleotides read TGTGCCAGCAGTGAAAGGACAGGGGTCTCTGGGGCCAACGCCCTGACTTTC. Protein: CASSERTGVSGANALTF.

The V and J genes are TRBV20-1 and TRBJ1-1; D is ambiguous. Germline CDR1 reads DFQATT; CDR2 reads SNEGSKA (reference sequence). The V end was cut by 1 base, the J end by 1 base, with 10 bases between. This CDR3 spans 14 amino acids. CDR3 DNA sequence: TGCAGTGCTAGAGGTCATTCAGGGAACACTGAAGCTTTCTTT. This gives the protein CSARGHSGNTEAFF.

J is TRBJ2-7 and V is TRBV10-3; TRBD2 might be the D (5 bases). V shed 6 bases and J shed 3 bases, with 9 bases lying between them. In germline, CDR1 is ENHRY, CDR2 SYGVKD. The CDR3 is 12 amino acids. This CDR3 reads CAISGVSYEQYF. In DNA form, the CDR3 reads TGTGCCATCAGCGGGGTAAGCTACGAGCAGTACTTC.

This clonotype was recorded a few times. CDR3 in amino acids: CASSQDLGSYEQYF. CDR3 sequence (DNA): TGCGCCAGCAGCCAAGATTTGGGGAGTTACGAGCAGTACTTC. The gene calls are TRBV4-1 and TRBJ2-7, with D perhaps TRBD2 (5 bases). Germline loops: CDR1 MGHRA, CDR2 YSYEKL. Trimming removed 0 bases from V and 4 bases from J, with 10 bases in between. This CDR3 region has 14 residues.

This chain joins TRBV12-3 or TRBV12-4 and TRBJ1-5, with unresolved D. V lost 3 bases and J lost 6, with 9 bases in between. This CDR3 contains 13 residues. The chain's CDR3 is CASSLPGCQPQHF. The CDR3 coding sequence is TGTGCCAGCAGTTTGCCGGGTTGTCAGCCCCAGCATTTT.